This note documents a single T cell receptor beta chain sequence. The antigen remains unidentified. cDNA serving as the sequencing template came from extracted, reverse transcribed RNA. The repertoire was sequenced with immunoSEQ multiplex PCR; TCRdb's copy has only in-frame clones and lacks some. The table lists 150,000 to 250,000 clones, over 45% of them singletons. This record comes from a study of CD8+ T cells in alopecia areata. General study results and limits: Normal skin's resident alphabeta T cells are also sequenced in scalp samples.

The CDR3 covers 21 residues. The germline V and J ends were trimmed by 2 bases and 5 bases, with 28 bases remaining between them. CDR1 and CDR2 from the germline V gene are SGHVS and FQNEAQ. Treatment here: oral pan-JAK inhibitor, 5-10 mg twice daily. This material consisted of CD4+ T cells sorted from blood, taken at week 24, from a patient treated with tofacitinib. The chain joins TRBV7-8 to TRBJ1-6; a possible D gene is TRBD1 (6 bases). The receptor comes from a human donor with alopecia areata. CDR3 loop: CASSLSFGSSRGKRNNSPLHF. The CDR3 bases are TGTGCCAGCAGCTTAAGTTTCGGCAGCTCAAGGGGGAAGAGGAATAATTCACCCCTCCACTTT.